These T cell receptor beta chains were read from a single sample in a study of T cells after yellow fever vaccination. TCRdb independently ran MiXCR on the 5' RACE reads; one entry per CDR3 protein. This table holds tens of thousands of distinct CDR3 sequences, more than 5.5% found once. This material consisted of CD8+ T cells sorted from PBMCs, taken around 10 days after the first yellow fever vaccination. All receptors derive from a man aged 18 to 30 who received the YFV17D yellow fever vaccine. The CDR3 runs from the conserved cysteine through the conserved F or W. A D gene is named only where the DNA matches it firmly. Clone size is given for some rows only: seen once, a few or many times, or a class if the clone is expanded.

len | d_gene | j_gene | v_gene | abundance | CDR3nt | CDR3aa
16 | TRBD1 | TRBJ2-7 | TRBV7-9 | NA | TGTGCCAGCAGCCCCACAGGACAGGGGAACTCCTACGAGCAGTACTTC | CASSPTGQGNSYEQYF
13 | NA | TRBJ2-2 | TRBV9 | many | TGTGCCAGCAGCGTAGAGGGTCACGGGGAGCTGTTTTTT | CASSVEGHGELFF
14 | NA | TRBJ2-3 | TRBV2 | NA | TGTGCCAGCAGTGAGAGGGGCCACGCAGATACGCAGTATTTT | CASSERGHADTQYF
15 | NA | TRBJ2-7 | TRBV4-2 | many | TGTGCCAGCAGCCAAGTGAGGGACGGAGCCTACGAGCAGTACTTC | CASSQVRDGAYEQYF
16 | TRBD2 | TRBJ2-1 | TRBV7-9 | many | TGTGCCAGCAGTCTCCAGACTAGCGGGGATTACAATGAGCAGTTCTTC | CASSLQTSGDYNEQFF
13 | NA | TRBJ2-2 | TRBV7-2 | many | TGTGCCAGCAGGGTCCTTGGGACCGGGGAGCTGTTTTTT | CASRVLGTGELFF
16 | NA | TRBJ1-1 | TRBV11-2 | NA | TGTGCCAGCAGCTTAAATCCTGGGGGAGTGAACACTGAAGCTTTCTTT | CASSLNPGGVNTEAFF
16 | NA | TRBJ1-1 | TRBV4-2 | few | TGTGCCAGCAGTAGCCAGCAGCGTCCCATTGAAACTGAAGCTTTCTTT | CASSSQQRPIETEAFF
15 | TRBD1 | TRBJ2-1 | TRBV7-9 | many | TGTGCCAGCAGCTTGAGGACAGGGACCTACAATGAGCAGTTCTTC | CASSLRTGTYNEQFF
13 | NA | TRBJ1-5 | TRBV4-1 | many | TGCGCCAGCAGCCAAGCTAGCAATCAGCCCCAGCATTTT | CASSQASNQPQHF
14 | NA | TRBJ1-1 | TRBV5-1 | few | TGCGCCAGCAGCTTTCAGGTCCCGAACACTGAAGCTTTCTTT | CASSFQVPNTEAFF
12 | NA | TRBJ1-2 | TRBV6-5 | many | TGTGCCAGCAGTTACTCAGGGGTTGGCTACACCTTC | CASSYSGVGYTF
13 | NA | TRBJ1-5 | TRBV19 | few | TGTGCCAGTAGTTCAGGTCCTGATCAGCCCCAGCATTTT | CASSSGPDQPQHF
16 | NA | TRBJ2-2 | TRBV19 | many | TGTGCCAGTAGTATAGTCACGGTCGTCAGCAGCGGGGAGCTGTTTTTT | CASSIVTVVSSGELFF
12 | TRBD2 | TRBJ2-1 | TRBV29-1 | many | TGCAGCGTTGAAGAGGGGGGGTCCATCCAGTTCTTC | CSVEEGGSIQFF
17 | NA | TRBJ1-4 | TRBV12-3/TRBV12-4 | many | TGTGCCAGCAGCTTGGGGGCCGGCGGCACGTCTAATGAAAAACTGTTTTTT | CASSLGAGGTSNEKLFF
18 | TRBD2 | TRBJ2-3 | TRBV11-1 | many | TGTGCCAGCAGTCCTACGACCTTCAGCGGGGGGAGCACAGATACGCAGTATTTT | CASSPTTFSGGSTDTQYF
15 | TRBD2 | TRBJ2-2 | TRBV7-9 | NA | TGTGCCAGCATCATGACTAGCGGGGGCACCGGGGAGCTGTTTTTT | CASIMTSGGTGELFF
16 | TRBD2 | TRBJ2-1 | TRBV28 | NA | TGTGCCAGCAGATATGAGAACGGACTAGCGGGGGGCAAGCAGTTCTTC | CASRYENGLAGGKQFF
19 | TRBD2 | TRBJ2-1 | TRBV11-2 | few | TGTGCCAGCAGCTTAGAAGGGGCAGAGGCGGGGGGTGTGTACAATGAGCAGTTCTTC | CASSLEGAEAGGVYNEQFF
14 | NA | TRBJ2-1 | TRBV7-8 | many | TGTGCCAGCAGCGTAAGGGCCGGTGGGCATGAGCAGTTCTTC | CASSVRAGGHEQFF
14 | NA | TRBJ2-3 | TRBV6-2/TRBV6-3 | NA | TGTGCCAGCAGTATTACCAGAGGCACAGATACGCAGTATTTT | CASSITRGTDTQYF
15 | NA | TRBJ2-2 | TRBV11-2 | NA | TGTGCCAGCAGCTTCAGGGTTTTAGACACCGGGGAGCTGTTTTTT | CASSFRVLDTGELFF
16 | NA | TRBJ2-2 | TRBV5-6 | NA | TGTGCCAGCAGCTTGGCCGCTCCCCTTAACACCGGGGAGCTGTTTTTT | CASSLAAPLNTGELFF
15 | TRBD1 | TRBJ2-3 | TRBV12-3/TRBV12-4 | NA | TGTGCCAGCACCGAACGCGACAGGGGAGCAGATACGCAGTATTTT | CASTERDRGADTQYF
17 | NA | TRBJ2-2 | TRBV6-2/TRBV6-3 | few | TGTGCCAGCAGCCAGGACAGCACCGGGCCTAACACCGGGGAGCTGTTTTTT | CASSQDSTGPNTGELFF
14 | NA | TRBJ2-2 | TRBV12-3/TRBV12-4 | many | TGTGCCAGCAGGGCTCCAGGGTTAGCCGGGGAGCTGTTTTTT | CASRAPGLAGELFF
15 | NA | TRBJ2-2 | TRBV7-9 | many | TGTGCCAGCAGACCCCGTATCGGGGCGGTCGGGGAGCTGTTTTTT | CASRPRIGAVGELFF
14 | NA | TRBJ2-7 | TRBV6-2/TRBV6-3 | many | TGTGCCAGCAGTTACGGGTTGACCTCCTACGAGCAGTACTTC | CASSYGLTSYEQYF
14 | NA | TRBJ1-2 | TRBV20-1 | NA | TGCAGTGCGAGGGGGAGAAGTGATGCTTATGGCTACACCTTC | CSARGRSDAYGYTF
13 | NA | TRBJ1-5 | TRBV10-3 | many | TGTGCCATCAGACACAGGGTAAATCAGCCCCAGCATTTT | CAIRHRVNQPQHF
17 | NA | TRBJ2-5 | TRBV5-1 | few | TGCGCCAGCAGCTTGGCCCCTGGATGGGGACTCCAAGAGACCCAGTACTTC | CASSLAPGWGLQETQYF
16 | TRBD1 | TRBJ2-5 | TRBV11-1 | NA | TGTGCCAGCAGCCCCACCGGGACAGGGAGACAAGAGACCCAGTACTTC | CASSPTGTGRQETQYF
13 | NA | TRBJ2-1 | TRBV7-9 | NA | TGTGCCAGCAGCCGGGACCAGAAGAATGAGCAGTTCTTC | CASSRDQKNEQFF
15 | TRBD2 | TRBJ2-3 | TRBV6-4 | medium-sized | TGTGCCAGCAGTGACTCGACTAGCGGGGGGGATACGCAGTATTTT | CASSDSTSGGDTQYF
10 | NA | TRBJ1-1 | TRBV6-1 | NA | TGTGCCATCTACAGAGCTGAAGCTTTCTTT | CAIYRAEAFF
12 | NA | TRBJ1-5 | TRBV6-2/TRBV6-3 | many | TGTGCCAGCAGTTCGGGGGCCGCGGGGACGCATTTT | CASSSGAAGTHF
15 | NA | TRBJ1-2 | TRBV4-1 | NA | TGCGCCAGCAGCCAAGATTGGACAGCTAACTATGGCTACACCTTC | CASSQDWTANYGYTF
12 | NA | TRBJ2-1 | TRBV6-6 | many | TGTGCCAGCAGTTACAGGACGGATGAGCAGTTCTTC | CASSYRTDEQFF
13 | NA | TRBJ1-1 | TRBV24-1 | few | TGTGCCACCAGGGGAGAAGGGAACACTGAAGCTTTCTTT | CATRGEGNTEAFF
15 | NA | TRBJ1-5 | TRBV7-8 | many | TGTGCCAGCAGCTTAGCGCAAGGCGGAGATCAGCCCCAGCATTTT | CASSLAQGGDQPQHF
12 | TRBD1 | TRBJ1-2 | TRBV30 | NA | TGTGCCCGGGGGGACAGAACTTATGGCTACACCTTC | CARGDRTYGYTF
14 | NA | TRBJ2-1 | TRBV5-1 | many | TGCGCCAGCAGCCGGACTTACCTCAACAATGAGCAGTTCTTC | CASSRTYLNNEQFF
15 | TRBD1 | TRBJ2-2 | TRBV24-1 | many | TGTGCCACCAGTCTGACAGGGACGAACACCGGGGAGCTGTTTTTT | CATSLTGTNTGELFF
15 | NA | TRBJ2-3 | TRBV18 | many | TGTGCCAGCTCACCACTAACCGTAGGCACAGATACGCAGTATTTT | CASSPLTVGTDTQYF
13 | NA | TRBJ2-2 | TRBV7-6 | many | TGTGCCAGCAGCTCGGATGGGGCCGGGGAGCTGTTTTTT | CASSSDGAGELFF
17 | TRBD2 | TRBJ2-1 | TRBV19 | NA | TGTGCCAGTAGTATAGATCTTAGCGGGGGTTCCTACAATGAGCAGTTCTTC | CASSIDLSGGSYNEQFF
14 | NA | TRBJ2-3 | TRBV12-3/TRBV12-4 | many | TGTGCCAGCAGTTTAGGGGGAGCAGCAGATACGCAGTATTTT | CASSLGGAADTQYF
11 | NA | TRBJ2-3 | TRBV20-1 | NA | TGCAGTGCTAGAGATGGGCATACGCAGTATTTT | CSARDGHTQYF
13 | TRBD2 | TRBJ2-3 | TRBV7-3 | many | TGTGCCAGCAGTCGGGAGGGCACAGATACGCAGTATTTT | CASSREGTDTQYF
16 | NA | TRBJ2-2 | TRBV3-1 | many | TGTGCCAGCAGCCAAGAAAGGGCGAGCGGCACCGGGGAGCTGTTTTTT | CASSQERASGTGELFF
16 | NA | TRBJ1-5 | TRBV4-2 | NA | TGTGCCAGCAGCCAAGAGGCAGGGACCCAGTTACTGCCCCAGCATTTT | CASSQEAGTQLLPQHF
15 | NA | TRBJ1-6 | TRBV7-8 | many | TGTGCCAGCAGCACCGGGACGGAGGTTAATTCACCCCTCCACTTT | CASSTGTEVNSPLHF
15 | NA | TRBJ2-7 | TRBV4-1 | many | TGCGCCAGCAGCCGTGGGGTTGGGGGCCCCTACGAGCAGTACTTC | CASSRGVGGPYEQYF
13 | NA | TRBJ1-2 | TRBV6-6 | many | TGTGCCAGCAGTTACGGGGTAGGGGAGGGCTACACCTTC | CASSYGVGEGYTF
17 | TRBD2 | TRBJ2-5 | TRBV20-1 | many | TGCAGTGCTTACCCTAGCGGGGGGGTGGTCGTTATGGAGACCCAGTACTTC | CSAYPSGGVVVMETQYF
15 | NA | TRBJ2-3 | TRBV7-2 | many | TGTGCCAGCAGCCAGGGGGGTGCTAGCACAGATACGCAGTATTTT | CASSQGGASTDTQYF
13 | NA | TRBJ1-6 | TRBV7-9 | NA | TGTGCCAGCAGCTTAATGGCCAGTTCACCCCTCCACTTT | CASSLMASSPLHF
16 | TRBD2 | TRBJ2-3 | TRBV13 | many | TGTGCCAGCAGCTTAGTAGCGGGGGTGAGCACAGATACGCAGTATTTT | CASSLVAGVSTDTQYF
13 | NA | TRBJ1-1 | TRBV7-2 | many | TGTGCCAGCAGCTCTGTAGGGGGGACTGAAGCTTTCTTT | CASSSVGGTEAFF